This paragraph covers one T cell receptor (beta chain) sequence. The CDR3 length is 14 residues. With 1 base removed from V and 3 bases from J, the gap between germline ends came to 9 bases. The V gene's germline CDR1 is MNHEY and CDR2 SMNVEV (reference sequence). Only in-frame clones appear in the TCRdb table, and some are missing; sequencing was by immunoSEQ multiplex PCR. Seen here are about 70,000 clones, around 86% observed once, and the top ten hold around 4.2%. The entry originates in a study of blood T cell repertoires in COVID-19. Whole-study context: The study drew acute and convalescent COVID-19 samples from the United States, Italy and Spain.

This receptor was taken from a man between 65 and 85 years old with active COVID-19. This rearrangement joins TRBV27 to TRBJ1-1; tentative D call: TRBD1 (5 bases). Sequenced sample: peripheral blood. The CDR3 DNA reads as TGTGCCAGCAGTTTATGGGGGGGGGACACTGAAGCTTTCTTT. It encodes CASSLWGGDTEAFF.